Listed below are T cell receptor beta chains from one sample, sequenced in a study of T cell responses to AZD1222 COVID-19 vaccine. Generated by immunoSEQ multiplex PCR, the TCRdb table keeps only in-frame clones and is missing some. The sample comprises roughly 130,000 clones, around 91% of which are singletons, and approximately 1.5% rests with the top ten. Specimen: peripheral blood, collected on day 0 of AZD1222 vaccination. The receptors stem from an adult in good health. Each CDR3 is given with its conserved first and last residue. The D gene is left open where the match is weak. Clone size appears in some rows only: once, few, many, or a class for an expanded clone.

TRBV2,TRBJ2-1,.,.,TGTGCCAGCAGAGCACCCCCAGGGGAATTTCAGTTCTTC,CASRAPPGEFQFF
TRBV4-2,TRBJ2-1,few,TRBD2,TGTGCCAGCAGCCAAGCTACCGGGAGGCGGGGAGGGGAGAGCTCCTACAATGAGCAGTTCTTC,CASSQATGRRGGESSYNEQFF
TRBV30,TRBJ1-3,.,TRBD1,TGTGCCTGGAGCCACAGGACAGGGGGAAGAAACACCATATATTTT,CAWSHRTGGRNTIYF
TRBV6-5,TRBJ1-4,.,.,TGTGCCAGCAGTTACAGGGATTACGAAAAACTGTTTTTT,CASSYRDYEKLFF
TRBV6-5,TRBJ1-5,.,.,TGTGCCAGCAGTTACTCGATAAACCACAATCAGCCCCAGCATTTT,CASSYSINHNQPQHF
TRBV6-6,TRBJ1-2,few,.,TGTGCCAGCAGTTACTCGGAGTCCAGCACCTTC,CASSYSESSTF
TRBV5-4,TRBJ1-2,.,.,TGTGCCAGCAGCCCTAGGGTGATGGGTAACTATGGCTACACCTTC,CASSPRVMGNYGYTF
TRBV14,TRBJ2-5,.,TRBD2,TGTGCCAGCAGCCAAGCAGAACGACTAGCGGGCGGCCAAGAGACCCAGTACTTC,CASSQAERLAGGQETQYF
TRBV5-4,TRBJ1-2,.,.,TGTGCCAGCAGCTTGGGGGCCGGGACTAAGGGCTATGGCTACACCTTC,CASSLGAGTKGYGYTF
TRBV19,TRBJ2-5,.,TRBD2,TGTGCCACTTCTCGGAGCGGGAGCCAAGAGACCCAGTACTTC,CATSRSGSQETQYF
TRBV19,TRBJ2-3,.,.,TGTGCCAGTAGTACCATGGCAGATACGCAGTATTTT,CASSTMADTQYF
TRBV2,TRBJ1-1,.,.,TGTGCCAGCCGGATTGGGGGCTCGGGGACTGAAGCTTTCTTT,CASRIGGSGTEAFF
TRBV27,TRBJ1-2,.,TRBD1,TGTGCCAGCAGCCTACAGGGGGCCCCTCTCTATGGCTACACCTTC,CASSLQGAPLYGYTF
TRBV20-1,TRBJ1-5,.,.,TGCAGTGCTAGCCCGGGGGGGCCCCAGCATTTT,CSASPGGPQHF
TRBV9,TRBJ2-5,.,.,TGTGCCAGCAGCCCCCCGAGGGGGGGCCGGGAGACCCAGTACTTC,CASSPPRGGRETQYF
TRBV2,TRBJ1-1,.,.,TGTGCCAGCAGGGAAAGGGTGAACACTGAAGCTTTCTTT,CASRERVNTEAFF
TRBV5-5,TRBJ1-4,.,.,TGTGCCAGCAGCTTCCGGGGGGACGCAACTAATGAAAAACTGTTTTTT,CASSFRGDATNEKLFF
TRBV9,TRBJ2-1,.,TRBD2,TGTGCCAGCAGCATAGCGGGAGCCTACAATGAGCAGTTCTTC,CASSIAGAYNEQFF
TRBV19,TRBJ1-2,.,.,TGTGCCAGTAGTAAGCCACCCCATCGTGGCTACACCTTC,CASSKPPHRGYTF
TRBV25-1,TRBJ1-5,.,.,TGTGCCAGCAGTGTCGGCTATAGCAATCAGCCCCAGCATTTT,CASSVGYSNQPQHF
TRBV7-9,TRBJ1-2,.,.,TGTGCCAGCAGCTTAGGACAGGCCCTTAGGGATGGCTACACCTTC,CASSLGQALRDGYTF
TRBV10-2,TRBJ1-1,.,.,TGCGCCAGCAGGGGGGGAAGAGACATTGAAGCTTTCTTT,CASRGGRDIEAFF
TRBV30,TRBJ2-5,.,.,TGTGCCTGGAGTGTAGGGGTCGGGGAGACCCAGTACTTC,CAWSVGVGETQYF
TRBV20-1,TRBJ2-7,.,.,TGCAGTGCTAGGCAGGGCTACGAGCAGTACTTC,CSARQGYEQYF
TRBV6-1,TRBJ1-2,.,.,TGTGCCAGCAGTGAAGCTAACCTTAACTATGGCTACACCTTC,CASSEANLNYGYTF
TRBV18,TRBJ2-3,.,.,TGTGCCAGCTCACCTGCAGGGTTGGGCACAGATACGCAGTATTTT,CASSPAGLGTDTQYF
TRBV30,TRBJ2-3,once,TRBD1,TGTGCCTGGAGTGTAAACAGGGGGCGCACAGATACGCAGTATTTT,CAWSVNRGRTDTQYF
TRBV4-1,TRBJ1-1,.,.,TGCGCCAGCAGCTTGAACCCGAGCACGGGGACTGAAGCTTTCTTT,CASSLNPSTGTEAFF
TRBV6-1,TRBJ1-1,.,.,TGTGCCAGCAGTGAAGCGGGGGGGTGGAACACTGAAGCTTTCTTT,CASSEAGGWNTEAFF
TRBV5-1,TRBJ1-2,.,.,TGCGCCAGCAGCTTGGGACAGGCTAACTATGGCTACACCTTC,CASSLGQANYGYTF
TRBV7-9,TRBJ1-2,once,.,TGTGCCAGCAGCTTACCCTCGGCGTACGGGGGCTACACCTTC,CASSLPSAYGGYTF
TRBV2,TRBJ1-2,.,.,TGTGCCAGCAGTTTTGATCCTAACTATGGCTACACCTTC,CASSFDPNYGYTF
TRBV24-1,TRBJ2-1,.,.,TGTGCCACCAGTGATTTTACTGAGCAGTTCTTC,CATSDFTEQFF
TRBV18,TRBJ2-5,.,.,TGTGCCAGCTCACCCAGTTTGTCCGAGACCCAGTACTTC,CASSPSLSETQYF
TRBV19,TRBJ2-1,.,TRBD1,TGTGCCAGTAAAACAGGGGGCAATGAGCAGTTCTTC,CASKTGGNEQFF
TRBV12-3/TRBV12-4,TRBJ1-1,.,.,TGTGCCAGCAGTGGACAGATGAACACTGAAGCTTTCTTT,CASSGQMNTEAFF
TRBV18,TRBJ2-2,.,TRBD1,TGTGCCAGCTCACCACCGACAGGGCTGGACACCGGGGAGCTGTTTTTT,CASSPPTGLDTGELFF
TRBV24-1,TRBJ2-3,.,TRBD2,TGTGCCACCAGTGATCCCCTCGCCTTAGCGGGAGCAGATACGCAGTATTTT,CATSDPLALAGADTQYF
TRBV7-9,TRBJ2-1,.,.,TGTGCCAGCAGCGGGGGGCCAACCAGGTCCTACAATGAGCAGTTCTTC,CASSGGPTRSYNEQFF
TRBV20-1,TRBJ2-1,.,.,TGCAGTGCTAGTGATCCTAGCGACTATGACAATGAGCAGTTCTTC,CSASDPSDYDNEQFF
TRBV21-1,TRBJ1-5,.,.,TGTGCCAGCAGCAAAGAGACCCGGGATCAGCCCCAGCATTTT,CASSKETRDQPQHF
TRBV5-8,TRBJ1-1,.,.,TGTGCCAGCAGCTTGGCCGTTGGCAGGGTCATTAAAGCTTTCTTT,CASSLAVGRVIKAFF
TRBV7-2,TRBJ1-5,.,.,TGTGCCAGCAGCCCCGGGGGGAACAGCAATCAGCCCCAGCATTTT,CASSPGGNSNQPQHF
TRBV24-1,TRBJ2-1,once,.,TGTGCCACCAGTGAGGGCCAGACTGAGCAGTTCTTC,CATSEGQTEQFF
TRBV5-4,TRBJ2-1,.,TRBD2,TGTGCCAGCAGCCCTGAAGCGGGAGTTATCAATGAGCAGTTCTTC,CASSPEAGVINEQFF
TRBV27,TRBJ2-2,.,.,TGTGCCAGCAGTTTACAGCCTAGGGGTCGCGGGGAGCTGTTTTTT,CASSLQPRGRGELFF
TRBV6-5,TRBJ2-1,.,.,TGTGCCAGGAGTACCAACGAGCAGTTCTTC,CARSTNEQFF